This T cell receptor (beta chain) is from a study of T-cell reconstitution after alpha-beta-depleted transplantation in children. General study findings and limits: Hyperexpanded clones declined; after one year, newly produced T cells mostly supplied diversity. Reported findings indicate that, about two months after transplant, alpha-beta T cells came from several hundred expanded clones, which were derived from non-depleted graft cells. After transplant, high TCRbeta diversity at day 60 in some patients arose from surviving recipient T cells and thymic progenitors.

The CDR3 consists of 18 residues. CDR1 and CDR2 (germline): SGHRS, YFSETQ. V shed 0 bases and J 3 bases; nucleotides not matched to a gene: 14. Concerning this clonotype: Its target is unknown.

Unique molecular identifiers featured in how the TCRbeta library was prepared. TCRdb called the PCR reads again in MiXCR, with one record for every CDR3 protein. The sample comprises approximately 130,000 distinct CDR3 sequences, 9.5% to 10% of which are singletons, and about 24% rests with the top ten. The gene calls are TRBV5-1 and TRBJ2-7; 8 bases line up with TRBD2. This TCR was sampled from a girl younger than two who had a stem cell transplant for combined immunodeficiency, so the T cells may come from the graft donor. The input for sequencing was PBMCs, mostly from graft donor cells, taken 180 days after TCRalphabeta/CD19-depleted stem cell transplant. CDR3 sequence: CASSLAWGGVAGSYEQYF. The CDR3, as DNA: TGCGCCAGCAGCTTGGCCTGGGGCGGGGTAGCGGGGAGCTACGAGCAGTACTTC.